The rows below give T cell receptor beta chains drawn from one sample of a study of naive and memory T cell subsets. In TCRdb, the UMI-ligation and nested PCR reads were re-called with MiXCR into one record per CDR3 protein. The sample shows 40,000 or so distinct CDR3 sequences, more than 9.5% of them seen only once. The material was skin, obtained from a tuberculin skin test site. The origin of the receptors is an adult in good health. The CDR3 runs from the conserved cysteine through the conserved F or W. A D gene is named only where the DNA matches it firmly. Where a row states a size, it is once, few, many or the class of an expanded clone; other rows omit it.

>TRBD2|TRBV30|TRBJ2-1|many
TGTGCCTGGAGTATGGCGGGAGGTTTCTCCTACAATGAGCAGTTCTTC
CAWSMAGGFSYNEQFF
>NA|TRBV28|TRBJ2-6|NA
TGTGCCAGCAGTTCCTACCGGGATGTCCACTCTGGGGCCAACGTCCTGACTTTC
CASSSYRDVHSGANVLTF
>TRBD1|TRBV20-1|TRBJ2-7|many
TGCAGTGCTGAAAGGGACAGTAGTTCTTTCGAGCAGTACTTC
CSAERDSSSFEQYF
>TRBD2|TRBV7-9|TRBJ2-4|few
TGTGCCAGCAGCTTGAGCTTCGCTAGCGGAATAGCCAAAAACATTCAGTACTTC
CASSLSFASGIAKNIQYF
>NA|TRBV20-1|TRBJ2-7|many
TGCAGTCCAAGACAAGAAGTCTACGAGCAGTACTTC
CSPRQEVYEQYF
>NA|TRBV29-1|TRBJ2-7|many
TGCAGCGTTCTTAACCGCAGGGTTGACGAGCAGTACTTC
CSVLNRRVDEQYF
>TRBD1|TRBV25-1|TRBJ1-5|NA
TGTGCCAGCAGGGGGACAGACGATAGCAATCAGCCCCAGCATTTT
CASRGTDDSNQPQHF
>NA|TRBV4-1|TRBJ2-3|NA
TGCGCCAGCAGCCATCCCAGGGACAATACGCAGTATTTT
CASSHPRDNTQYF
>NA|TRBV5-1|TRBJ2-7|NA
TGCGCCAGCAGCTTGGTTAGGGGGAGAACCTCCTACGAGCAGTACTTC
CASSLVRGRTSYEQYF
>NA|TRBV20-1|TRBJ2-3|many
TGCAGTGCTAGAGGCAGTAGCCTTACGCAGTATTTT
CSARGSSLTQYF
>NA|TRBV12-3/TRBV12-4|TRBJ2-1|many
TGTGCCAGCAGAAAACCGGGTGAAGGCGTACGGGAGCAGTTCTTC
CASRKPGEGVREQFF
>NA|TRBV7-9|TRBJ2-7|many
TGTGCCAGCAGCCTCGACACAGGGGGGAGGGACGAGCAGTACTTC
CASSLDTGGRDEQYF
>NA|TRBV20-1|TRBJ1-4|NA
TGCAGTGCTAGATCTCGCCTTCGGGCGGTGCCTAATGAAAAACTGTTTTTT
CSARSRLRAVPNEKLFF
>NA|TRBV20-1|TRBJ1-3|NA
TGCAGTGCTAGCCTCCCTGACAGTCCAAGCGGAAACACCATATATTTT
CSASLPDSPSGNTIYF
>NA|TRBV11-2|TRBJ2-3|NA
TGTGCCAGCAGCGCCCAGGGGGGCGAGTTCGCGTCAGATACGCAGTATTTT
CASSAQGGEFASDTQYF
>TRBD1|TRBV12-5|TRBJ2-2|NA
TGTGCTAGTGGTTTTACGACAGGGACATTCGTGCCCGGGGAGCTGTTTTTT
CASGFTTGTFVPGELFF
>NA|TRBV28|TRBJ2-2|few
TGTGCCAGCAGTTCCCCCTCTTACACCGGGGAGCTGTTTTTT
CASSSPSYTGELFF
>TRBD1|TRBV27|TRBJ1-1|many
TGTGCCAGCAGGGGACAGGGGAACACTGAAGCTTTCTTT
CASRGQGNTEAFF
>TRBD2|TRBV28|TRBJ2-7|many
TGTGCCAGCTCACCCGCGAGCGGGAATGGTAACTACGAGCAGTACTTC
CASSPASGNGNYEQYF
>NA|TRBV29-1|TRBJ1-2|many
TGCAGCGTTGGGCAGGCAAGGGATGGCTACACCTTC
CSVGQARDGYTF
>NA|TRBV9|TRBJ2-1|NA
TGTGCCAGCAGCCCGGGGGCCACCCGGGCCAATGAGCAGTTCTTC
CASSPGATRANEQFF
>TRBD1|TRBV20-1|TRBJ1-1|many
TGCAGTGCTAGAGACGGGGAAGGGGGCCCCATGAACACTGAAGCTTTCTTT
CSARDGEGGPMNTEAFF
>NA|TRBV29-1|TRBJ1-2|NA
TGCAGCGTTGAAACCCCGGGGGATAACTATGGCTACACCTTC
CSVETPGDNYGYTF
>NA|TRBV27|TRBJ1-5|many
TGTGCCAGCAGTTTTCAGGGGCGCAATCAGCCCCAGCATTTT
CASSFQGRNQPQHF
>NA|TRBV4-2|TRBJ2-7|many
TGTGCCAGCAGTCAAGATCTAAGCCTCTACGGGGAGCAGTACTTC
CASSQDLSLYGEQYF
>NA|TRBV4-1|TRBJ2-2|NA
TGCGCCAGCAGCCCCCCGGGGGTAAACACCGGGGAGCTGTTTTTT
CASSPPGVNTGELFF
>TRBD1|TRBV11-2|TRBJ2-1|many
TGTGCCAGCAGCGTACCGGGACAGACCTACAATGAGCAGTTCTTC
CASSVPGQTYNEQFF
>TRBD2|TRBV6-6|TRBJ2-7|few
TGTGCCAGCAGTTACATCAGGGAGGGCGGGGAGCAGTACTTC
CASSYIREGGEQYF
>NA|TRBV20-1|TRBJ1-4|few
TGCAGTGCCCCCGGACAGCCAACAACTAATGAAAAACTGTTTTTT
CSAPGQPTTNEKLFF
>TRBD2|TRBV6-5|TRBJ2-3|NA
TGTGCCAGCAGTTACTCGACTAGCGGGGCTACAGATACGCAGTATTTT
CASSYSTSGATDTQYF
>TRBD2|TRBV10-1|TRBJ2-7|many
TGCGCCAGCAGTGTAGCGGGCGAGCAGTACTTC
CASSVAGEQYF
>TRBD2|TRBV29-1|TRBJ2-5|NA
TGCAGCGTTGGACTAGCGGGAGGACAAGAGACCCAGTACTTC
CSVGLAGGQETQYF
>NA|TRBV19|TRBJ1-6|many
TGTGCCAGTAGTCCCGGGACCGATAATTCACCCCTCCACTTT
CASSPGTDNSPLHF
>NA|TRBV5-1|TRBJ2-7|few
TGCGCCAGCAGCTTGGCGGCGGAAACCTACGAGCAGTACTTC
CASSLAAETYEQYF
>TRBD1|TRBV10-1|TRBJ2-1|many
TGCGCCAGCAGTGAATCTTGGGGCGCAGGGGGCAATGAGCAGTTCTTC
CASSESWGAGGNEQFF
>NA|TRBV24-1|TRBJ2-1|NA
TGTGCCACCAGTGACAAGCGAGGGGAGGCCAATGAGCAGTTCTTC
CATSDKRGEANEQFF
>NA|TRBV20-1|TRBJ1-6|medium-sized
TGCAGTGCTAAATCGCAGGGGTCTAATAATTCACCCCTCCACTTT
CSAKSQGSNNSPLHF
>NA|TRBV2|TRBJ1-2|few
TGTGCCTTTACCGGGAACAACTATGGCTACACCTTC
CAFTGNNYGYTF
>NA|TRBV7-2|TRBJ2-6|many
TGTGCCAGCCGACTAGAGGGGAGCAGCTCTGGGGCCAACGTCCTGACTTTC
CASRLEGSSSGANVLTF
>NA|TRBV2|TRBJ2-1|NA
TGTGCCAGCAGTGATGGTATGGGCGTCCCATACAATGAGCAGTTCTTC
CASSDGMGVPYNEQFF
>NA|TRBV27|TRBJ2-4|few
TGTGCCAGCGGTACCTTGGGCATTCAGTACTTC
CASGTLGIQYF
>TRBD2|TRBV11-3|TRBJ2-7|many
TGTGCCAGCAGCTTTACAGGAGCGGGGGAGCAGTACTTC
CASSFTGAGEQYF
>TRBD1|TRBV10-3|TRBJ1-5|few
TGTGCCACCCAACAGGGGACGGGGAGCAATCAGCCCCAGCATTTT
CATQQGTGSNQPQHF
>NA|TRBV19|TRBJ2-1|many
TGTGCCAGTAGTCAATTCCAGGGGCTAGCTTCCTACAATGAGCAGTTCTTC
CASSQFQGLASYNEQFF
>NA|TRBV4-2|TRBJ1-1|few
TGTGCCAGCAGCCAAGACAGGAAGAACACTGAAGCTTTCTTT
CASSQDRKNTEAFF